This T cell receptor (beta chain) was identified in a study of regulatory T cells in long-lasting Graves disease. For TCR beta, libraries came from iRepertoire HTBI primers and Arm-PCR of CDR3 regions. TCRdb re-derived calls from the multiplex PCR reads in MiXCR, one entry per CDR3 protein. Of 620,000 or so distinct CDR3 sequences detected, less than 20% appear once; the ten largest clones hold about 17%. The CDR3 is 19 amino acids. V lost 0 bases to trimming and J lost 0 bases; unmatched junction nucleotides: 8. Germline V CDR1 and CDR2: SEHNR, FQNEAQ (reference sequence). This clonotype was recorded many times. Sample time point: newly diagnosed GD, antithyroid drugs for less than 3 months. The TCR library was prepared using RNA isolated from PBMCs. An endocrinology department located in Xi'an, China, was where the patients came from. This same sample was also part of a study on T cells in Graves' hyperthyroidism and ophthalmopathy.

The sequence came from a woman in her twenties or thirties with Graves disease. The sequenced sample was peripheral blood mononuclear cells (PBMCs), obtained at new diagnosis, from a patient treated with antithyroid drugs. This chain uses TRBV7-9 with TRBJ2-1; 10 bases map to TRBD2. The CDR3 DNA sequence: TGTGCCAGCAGCTTAGCGGTACTAGCGGGACCCCTCTCCTACAATGAGCAGTTCTTC. It is translated as CASSLAVLAGPLSYNEQFF.